This TCR beta chain was profiled in a study of blood T cell repertoires in COVID-19. Original processing notes: From reference gene primer amplification, estimates of nucleated cell counts were derived. Sequenced by immunoSEQ multiplex PCR; TCRdb stores in-frame clones only, minus some. V, J and clone size derive from that table, while D and trimming were established from the DNA sequence. This sample yields 70,000 or so clones, of which 65% to 85% are seen a single time; roughly 12% belongs to the top ten. In this sample, this clone turned up a few times. Trimming pared 1 base from V and 4 bases from J, leaving 13 bases between. Per germline, CDR1 SGHVS and CDR2 FNYEAQ. This CDR3 is 16 amino acids long.

Sequencing used peripheral blood. The clonotype comes from a man aged 50 to 60 with COVID-19, enrolled during active disease. The chain has TRBV7-6 and TRBJ2-2; possible D gene TRBD1, 6 bases. CDR3 residues: CASSLDTGLATGELFF. The CDR3 bases are TGTGCCAGCAGCTTAGATACAGGGTTGGCCACCGGGGAGCTGTTTTTT.